The TCR beta chain described here comes from a study of liver allograft versus peripheral blood T cells (dated by TCRdb to 2019 to 2021). For the study in its entirety: The study compared T cell receptor repertoires found within transplanted livers against repertoires in the peripheral blood of liver transplant recipients.

What the authors observed across the whole study: According to the report, the T cell receptor repertoires detected in peripheral blood were different from the repertoires found inside liver allografts.

This clonotype is deemed medium-sized (0.01 to 0.1%). Its antigen is currently not known. There are no base qualities to consult, and no much larger clone falls within one base. V is clipped by 6 bases and J by 1 base, and the sequence between their germline boundaries is 15 bases long. CDR1 and CDR2 (MNHNY, SVGAGI) derive from the germline V gene (reference sequence). The CDR3 goes from the cysteine to the phenylalanine over 15 residues. The read is trimmed to its CDR3 DNA, 45 bases read in frame from base 1. Data came from an Illumina MiSeq. The raw public reads went through TCRdb reprocessing: fastp at Q25, MiXCR clone calling, in-frame beta chains kept. Records with the same CDR3 protein are collapsed into one entry carrying the most frequent genes and DNA. The sample profile shows roughly 10,000 distinct CDR3 sequences; less than 20% of them were found once. The ten top clones hold 1% to 1.5% of the sample.

The receptor comes from a human patient who had a liver transplant. After a transplant, some T cells may be of graft donor origin. The chain is encoded by TRBV6-6 joined to TRBJ1-2; the D segment could be TRBD1, given 5 matching bases. The encoded CDR3 is CASSRDSADNYGYTF. The DNA reads TGTGCCAGCAGCCGTGACAGCGCGGATAACTATGGCTACACCTTC.